A selection of T cell receptor beta chains follows, all from one sample in a study of radiation and T cells in renal cell carcinoma. The method was immunoSEQ multiplex PCR; TCRdb's version includes in-frame clones alone and lacks a portion of them. The sample holds roughly 130,000 clones; more than 75% are singletons and the top ten take 5% to 6.5%. This specimen consisted of blood, obtained from a patient whose treatment included radiotherapy and nephrectomy. The origin of the receptors is a woman aged 70-85 years with renal cell carcinoma. Both conserved end residues are part of each CDR3. Fields, in order: CDR3 protein, CDR3 DNA, clone size, D gene, V gene, J gene. The D gene is left open where the match is weak. Not every row has a clone size; where given, it reads once, few, many or a size class.

CSVDGTGGHEQYF	TGCAGCGTTGACGGGACAGGGGGCCACGAGCAGTACTTC	.	TRBD1	TRBV29-1	TRBJ2-7
CASSEVSNQPQHF	TGTGCCAGCAGTGAAGTGAGCAATCAGCCCCAGCATTTT	few	.	TRBV2	TRBJ1-5
CASRGDTTYEQYF	TGCGCCAGCAGGGGGGATACCACCTACGAGCAGTACTTC	.	.	TRBV5-1	TRBJ2-7
CASSFGQNQPQHF	TGCGCCAGCAGCTTCGGACAAAATCAGCCCCAGCATTTT	.	.	TRBV5-1	TRBJ1-5
CASSLRRAGYGADTQYF	TGCGCCAGCAGCTTGCGGAGAGCGGGGTACGGCGCAGATACGCAGTATTTT	.	TRBD2	TRBV5-1	TRBJ2-3
CASSSSGTAPEVGLHF	TGTGCCAGTAGTTCCTCCGGGACAGCTCCCGAGGTGGGCCTCCACTTT	few	TRBD1	TRBV19	TRBJ1-6
CASSARQGMIAEAFF	TGTGCCAGCAGCGCGAGACAAGGGATGATTGCTGAAGCTTTCTTT	.	.	TRBV11-2	TRBJ1-1
CASSQSTRTQYF	TGTGCCAGCAGCCAATCTACAAGGACCCAGTACTTC	.	.	TRBV14	TRBJ2-5
CASTLQALNEKLFF	TGTGCCAGCACCCTACAAGCTCTGAATGAAAAACTGTTTTTT	.	.	TRBV6-6	TRBJ1-4
CASSRGTSGDPYEQYF	TGTGCCAGCAGCCGAGGGACTAGCGGGGATCCCTACGAGCAGTACTTC	.	TRBD2	TRBV7-6	TRBJ2-7
CASSPGPGQGSYSNQPQHF	TGTGCCAGCAGCCCCGGCCCAGGACAGGGATCCTATAGCAATCAGCCCCAGCATTTT	.	TRBD1	TRBV5-4	TRBJ1-5
CASGGGGPTYNEQFF	TGTGCCAGCGGGGGCGGCGGCCCCACCTACAATGAGCAGTTCTTC	.	.	TRBV2	TRBJ2-1
CASSVVGQFQETQYF	TGTGCCAGCAGCGTAGTGGGCCAGTTCCAAGAGACCCAGTACTTC	.	.	TRBV9	TRBJ2-5
CASSQARLGETQYF	TGTGCCAGCAGCCAAGCGAGACTCGGAGAGACCCAGTACTTC	.	.	TRBV4-2	TRBJ2-5
CASSRTGSSSYEQYF	TGTGCCAGCAGCCGGACAGGGTCGAGCTCCTACGAGCAGTACTTC	.	TRBD1	TRBV28	TRBJ2-7
CSARDSSPTYF	TGCAGTGCTAGAGATAGCAGTCCCACGTACTTC	.	.	TRBV20-1	TRBJ2-5
CASSLRPGRGDTQYF	TGTGCCAGCAGCTTACGTCCAGGGAGGGGAGATACGCAGTATTTT	.	TRBD2	TRBV7-3	TRBJ2-3
CASRKQGTGANVLTF	TGTGCCAGCAGGAAACAGGGAACTGGGGCCAACGTCCTGACTTTC	.	.	TRBV28	TRBJ2-6
CASSENRGQIEQYF	TGTGCCAGCAGTGAGAACAGGGGACAGATCGAGCAGTACTTC	.	TRBD1	TRBV2	TRBJ2-7
CASSLDRINEQFF	TGCGCCAGCAGCTTGGACCGCATCAATGAGCAGTTCTTC	.	.	TRBV5-1	TRBJ2-1
CASSPQGDTEAFF	TGTGCCAGCAGCCCGCAGGGGGATACTGAAGCTTTCTTT	.	TRBD1	TRBV7-9	TRBJ1-1
CAWSVKSNTEAFF	TGTGCCTGGAGTGTTAAGTCTAACACTGAAGCTTTCTTT	few	.	TRBV30	TRBJ1-1
CASSLGNNNYGYTF	TGCGCCAGCAGCTTGGGGAACAATAACTATGGCTACACCTTC	.	.	TRBV5-1	TRBJ1-2
CASRLMTGNTEAFF	TGTGCCAGTCGGCTAATGACGGGGAACACTGAAGCTTTCTTT	few	.	TRBV19	TRBJ1-1
CAWRGGETQYF	TGTGCCTGGAGAGGAGGGGAGACCCAGTACTTC	.	.	TRBV30	TRBJ2-5
CASSRLGTGGTDTQYF	TGTGCCAGCAGCCGCCTAGGAACAGGGGGCACAGATACGCAGTATTTT	.	TRBD1	TRBV14	TRBJ2-3
CASSFSGGDNEQFF	TGCGCCAGCAGCTTCTCCGGGGGTGACAATGAGCAGTTCTTC	.	.	TRBV5-1	TRBJ2-1
CASSPGTGGTDTQYF	TGTGCCAGCAGCCCCGGGACAGGGGGCACAGATACGCAGTATTTT	.	TRBD1	TRBV11-3	TRBJ2-3
CASRPGPRTDTQYF	TGTGCCAGCAGACCGGGACCGAGGACAGATACGCAGTATTTT	.	.	TRBV6-6	TRBJ2-3
CSVGQGRNQPQHF	TGCAGCGTGGGACAGGGGCGCAATCAGCCCCAGCATTTT	.	TRBD1	TRBV29-1	TRBJ1-5
CASSRDPSPLSEKLFF	TGTGCCAGCAGCCGGGATCCAAGTCCCCTGAGTGAAAAACTGTTTTTT	.	.	TRBV14	TRBJ1-4
CAWSPRDTYEQYF	TGTGCCTGGAGCCCTCGGGACACGTACGAGCAGTACTTC	.	.	TRBV30	TRBJ2-7
CASGVTGIGQPQHF	TGTGCCAGCGGCGTTACAGGTATCGGTCAGCCCCAGCATTTT	.	.	TRBV28	TRBJ1-5
CASSSSGGSYEQYF	TGTGCCAGCAGTTCCAGTGGGGGAAGCTACGAGCAGTACTTC	.	.	TRBV27	TRBJ2-7
CASSQAGRGTYNSPLHF	TGCGCCAGCAGCCAAGCAGGGCGAGGGACCTATAATTCACCCCTCCACTTT	once	.	TRBV4-3	TRBJ1-6
CASSWTGTGYGYTF	TGTGCCAGCAGTTGGACGGGGACTGGCTATGGCTACACCTTC	.	.	TRBV28	TRBJ1-2
CASREQGWTINYGYTF	TGTGCCAGCAGGGAACAGGGATGGACGATTAACTATGGCTACACCTTC	.	.	TRBV6-1	TRBJ1-2
CSVGVGGDTQYF	TGCAGCGTGGGGGTGGGAGGAGATACGCAGTATTTT	.	.	TRBV29-1	TRBJ2-3
CASSDTDRTEAFF	TGTGCCAGCAGTGACACGGACAGAACTGAAGCTTTCTTT	.	.	TRBV6-6	TRBJ1-1
CASSSIPYGYTF	TGTGCCAGCAGTTCAATCCCCTATGGCTACACCTTC	.	.	TRBV28	TRBJ1-2
CASSTGLWDTIYF	TGCGCCAGCAGCACCGGGTTGTGGGACACCATATATTTT	.	.	TRBV5-1	TRBJ1-3
CAWSQGTTVSYEQYF	TGTGCCTGGAGTCAAGGGACTACCGTATCCTACGAGCAGTACTTC	.	TRBD2	TRBV30	TRBJ2-7
CASSVNTKRAEAFF	TGTGCCAGCAGCGTAAACACCAAGCGGGCTGAAGCTTTCTTT	.	.	TRBV9	TRBJ1-1
CASSPRLGHEQFF	TGTGCCAGCAGCCCTCGACTAGGGCATGAGCAGTTCTTC	.	.	TRBV6-5	TRBJ2-1
CASSQEEPYEQYF	TGCGCCAGCAGCCAAGAAGAGCCCTACGAGCAGTACTTC	.	.	TRBV4-1	TRBJ2-7
CASSLLEKGVLEAFF	TGTGCCAGCAGCTTGCTAGAGAAGGGGGTGTTAGAAGCTTTCTTT	once	.	TRBV5-8	TRBJ1-1
CASSDYIGWGNQPQHF	TGTGCCAGTAGTGACTATATCGGGTGGGGCAATCAGCCCCAGCATTTT	.	.	TRBV19	TRBJ1-5
CASTLGRSSYNSPLHF	TGTGCCAGCACTCTGGGACGGTCCTCCTATAATTCACCCCTCCACTTT	once	.	TRBV27	TRBJ1-6